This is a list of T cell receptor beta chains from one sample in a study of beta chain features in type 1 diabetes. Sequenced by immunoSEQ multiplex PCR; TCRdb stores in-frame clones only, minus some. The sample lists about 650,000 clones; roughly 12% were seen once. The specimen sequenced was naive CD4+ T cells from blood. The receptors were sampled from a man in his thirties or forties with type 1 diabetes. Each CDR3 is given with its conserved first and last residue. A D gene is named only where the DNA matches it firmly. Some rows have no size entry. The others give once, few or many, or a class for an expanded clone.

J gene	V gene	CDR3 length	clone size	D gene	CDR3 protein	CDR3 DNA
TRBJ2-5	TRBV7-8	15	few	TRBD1	CASSLGDRLVETQYF	TGTGCCAGCAGCCTAGGGGACAGGCTAGTGGAGACCCAGTACTTC
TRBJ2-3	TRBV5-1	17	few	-	CASSSFNDRPVPDTQYF	TGCGCCAGCAGCTCATTTAATGACAGGCCCGTTCCAGATACGCAGTATTTT
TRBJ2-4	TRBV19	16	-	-	CASSIPGRVAKNIQYF	TGTGCCAGTAGTATCCCGGGACGGGTAGCCAAAAACATTCAGTACTTC
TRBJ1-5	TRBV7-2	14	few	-	CASSLERGTQPQHF	TGTGCCAGCAGCTTAGAAAGGGGGACTCAGCCCCAGCATTTT
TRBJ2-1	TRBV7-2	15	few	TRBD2	CASSPGSGGYNEQFF	TGTGCCAGCAGTCCGGGTAGCGGGGGCTACAATGAGCAGTTCTTC
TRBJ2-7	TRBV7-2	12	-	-	CASSTYSNEQYF	TGTGCCAGCAGCACATACAGTAACGAGCAGTACTTC
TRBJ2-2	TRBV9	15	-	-	CASSVQDRWAGELFF	TGTGCCAGCAGCGTTCAGGATCGGTGGGCCGGGGAGCTGTTTTTT
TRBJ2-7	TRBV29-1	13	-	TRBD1	CSATGQGDYEQYF	TGCAGCGCCACGGGACAGGGGGACTACGAGCAGTACTTC
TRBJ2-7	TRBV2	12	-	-	CASSRTAYEQYF	TGTGCCAGCAGCAGGACAGCCTACGAGCAGTACTTC
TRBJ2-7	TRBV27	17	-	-	CASSPRFRPWMDYEQYF	TGTGCCAGCAGTCCCCGATTCAGACCCTGGATGGACTACGAGCAGTACTTC
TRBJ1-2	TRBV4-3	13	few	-	CASSQDRVGWTTF	TGCGCCAGCAGCCAAGATCGGGTTGGGTGGACCACCTTC
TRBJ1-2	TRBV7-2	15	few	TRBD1	CASSLAAGTGFGYTF	TGTGCCAGCAGCTTGGCCGCGGGGACAGGGTTTGGCTACACCTTC
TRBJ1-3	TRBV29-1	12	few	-	CSVGTDGNTIYF	TGCAGCGTTGGGACAGACGGAAACACCATATATTTT
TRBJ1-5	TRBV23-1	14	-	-	CASSQGGREQPQHF	TGCGCCAGCAGTCAAGGGGGTCGTGAACAGCCCCAGCATTTT
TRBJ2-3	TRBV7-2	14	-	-	CASSRSHVADTQYF	TGCGCCAGCAGCCGCTCACATGTCGCAGATACGCAGTATTTT
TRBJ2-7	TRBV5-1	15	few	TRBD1	CASSLAGTASYEQYF	TGCGCCAGCAGCTTGGCCGGGACAGCCTCCTACGAGCAGTACTTC
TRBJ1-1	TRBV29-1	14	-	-	CSVEGGGSGEKAFF	TGCAGCGTTGAAGGAGGGGGGAGTGGGGAGAAAGCTTTCTTT
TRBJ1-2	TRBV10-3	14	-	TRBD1	CAIGDRGRGYGYTF	TGTGCCATCGGAGACAGGGGGCGCGGGTATGGCTACACCTTC
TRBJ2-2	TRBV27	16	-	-	CASRPLDSQRSGELFF	TGTGCCAGCAGGCCCCTGGACAGCCAAAGGTCCGGGGAGCTGTTTTTT
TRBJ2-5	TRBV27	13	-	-	CASSLSGAETQYF	TGTGCCAGCAGCCTTAGTGGAGCGGAGACCCAGTACTTC
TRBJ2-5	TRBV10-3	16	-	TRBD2	CAISESPTSGEETQYF	TGTGCCATCAGTGAGTCACCGACTAGCGGGGAAGAGACCCAGTACTTC
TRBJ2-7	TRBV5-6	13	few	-	CASLEGGSYEQYF	TGTGCCAGCTTAGAGGGGGGATCCTACGAGCAGTACTTC
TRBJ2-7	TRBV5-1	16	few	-	CASSLATGTAVYEQYF	TGCGCCAGCAGCTTGGCCACAGGGACGGCCGTTTACGAGCAGTACTTC
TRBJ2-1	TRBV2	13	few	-	CASSGEQNNEQFF	TGTGCCAGCAGTGGGGAGCAAAACAATGAGCAGTTCTTC
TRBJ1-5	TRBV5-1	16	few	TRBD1	CASSLGISGGGQPQHF	TGCGCCAGCAGCTTGGGGATTTCAGGGGGCGGGCAGCCCCAGCATTTT
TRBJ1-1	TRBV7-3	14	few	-	CASSLSWAGSAAFF	TGTGCCAGCAGCTTATCCTGGGCCGGCTCTGCAGCTTTCTTT
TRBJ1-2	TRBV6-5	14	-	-	CASTGFTPNYGYTF	TGTGCCAGCACCGGATTTACACCAAACTATGGCTACACCTTC
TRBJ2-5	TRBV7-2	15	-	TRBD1	CASSLVRGRAETQYF	TGTGCCAGCAGCTTAGTAAGGGGGCGCGCGGAGACCCAGTACTTC
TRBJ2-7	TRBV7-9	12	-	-	CASSVLQYEQYF	TGTGCCAGCAGCGTCCTACAGTACGAGCAGTACTTC
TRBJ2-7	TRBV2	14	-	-	CASGIRGGGAEQYF	TGTGCCAGCGGAATCAGGGGGGGTGGTGCCGAGCAGTACTTC
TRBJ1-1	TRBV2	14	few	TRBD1	CASITRGLNTEAFF	TGTGCCAGCATCACCAGGGGGCTGAACACTGAAGCTTTCTTT
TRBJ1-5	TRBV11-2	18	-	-	CASSPGDKPLTGNQPQHF	TGTGCCAGCAGCCCGGGAGACAAGCCCCTAACGGGCAATCAGCCCCAGCATTTT
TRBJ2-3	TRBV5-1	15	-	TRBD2	CASSLLAGGTDTQYF	TGCGCCAGCAGCTTACTAGCGGGGGGTACAGATACGCAGTATTTT
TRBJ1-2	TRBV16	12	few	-	CASLQGYYGYTF	TGTGCCAGCCTTCAGGGGTACTATGGCTACACCTTC
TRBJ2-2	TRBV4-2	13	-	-	CASSQASTGELFF	TGTGCCAGCAGCCAAGCTAGCACCGGGGAGCTGTTTTTT